The 22 T cell receptor beta chains reported below all come from one sample, sequenced in a study of tissue T cells after allogeneic stem cell transplantation. The repertoire was sequenced with immunoSEQ multiplex PCR; TCRdb's copy has only in-frame clones and lacks some. Seen here are about 43,000 clones, 92% observed once, and the top ten hold 3.8%. Source: blood, taken before transplantation. These receptors were taken from a woman between 35 and 75 years old who later had graft-versus-host disease after an allogeneic stem cell transplant.

This sequence joins TRBV30 and TRBJ2-7; unclear D gene. Germline CDR1 GTSNPN, CDR2 SVGIG (reference sequence). Trimming removed 3 bases at V and 2 bases at J, with 8 bases between. The CDR3 extends over 12 amino acids. CDR3 loop: CAWSPGAYEQYF. CDR3 DNA sequence: TGTGCCTGGAGCCCAGGCGCCTACGAGCAGTACTTC.

V usage is TRBV5-6 and J usage is TRBJ1-1, with no clear D. Germline CDR1 SGHDT, CDR2 YYEEEE. The CDR3 totals 13 residues. The V end lost 4 bases, the J end lost 4 bases, and 11 bases lay between the germline ends. In nucleotides, the CDR3 is TGTGCCAGCAGCCCCCCCGGGGTCACTGAAGCTTTCTTT. It codes for CASSPPGVTEAFF.

The V and J genes are TRBV5-1 and TRBJ1-5; no definite D call. Trimming took 3 bases from V and 0 from J, leaving 10 bases between them. CDR1 SGHRS and CDR2 YFSETQ come from the germline V gene. This CDR3 has 15 residues. In DNA form, the CDR3 reads TGCGCCAGCAGCTCGGACGGGGATAGCAATCAGCCCCAGCATTTT. Its translation is CASSSDGDSNQPQHF.

V usage is TRBV5-5 and J usage is TRBJ2-3; possibly TRBD2 for D (6 bases). The CDR3 has 12 amino acids. Trimming removed 2 bases from V and 6 bases from J, with 7 bases in between. CDR1 is SGHKS, CDR2 YYEKEE, per germline (reference sequence). The CDR3, as DNA: TGTGCCAGCAGCTTTGGAGGGGATACGCAGTATTTT. Protein product: CASSFGGDTQYF.

The chain recombines TRBV7-9 with TRBJ2-7; 9 positions agree with TRBD1. The CDR3 extends over 15 amino acids. The J segment lost 3 bases and the V segment lost 5 bases, leaving 8 bases of the junction unmatched. CDR1 and CDR2 (germline): SEHNR, FQNEAQ (reference sequence). The CDR3 loop is CASSGTGGASYEQYF. CDR3 bases: TGTGCCAGCAGCGGTACAGGGGGCGCGAGCTACGAGCAGTACTTC.

Comment on this clone: Compared with germline, one end of the junction differs, possibly owing to a read error. The chain uses TRBV5-6 and TRBJ2-4; no clear D gene. The CDR3 spans 11 residues. Germline V CDR1 and CDR2: SGHDT, YYEEEE. CDR3 sequence (DNA): TGTGCCAGCAGCTTTTCATCAGAATCCTTCTTC. It codes for CASSFSSESFF.

This chain joins TRBV28 and TRBJ2-2; 9 nucleotides line up with TRBD1. The CDR3 has 15 amino acids. J was trimmed by 4 bases and V by 4 bases; bases with no gene match: 4. Germline V gene data show CDR1 as MDHEN and CDR2 as SYDVKM. The CDR3 DNA follows: TGTGCCAGCAGTTCGGGACAGGGCCCCACCGGGGAGCTGTTTTTT. Residues: CASSSGQGPTGELFF.

The chain carries TRBV5-1 and TRBJ2-3; perhaps TRBD2 as D (6 bases). The CDR3 runs 14 residues. Trimming removed 6 bases at V and 2 bases at J, with 13 bases between. Looked up from germline, CDR1 is SGHRS and CDR2 is YFSETQ. CDR3 residues: CASNHGTHTDTQYF. The CDR3 nucleotides read TGCGCCAGCAACCACGGGACTCACACAGATACGCAGTATTTT.

The gene calls are TRBV29-1 and TRBJ1-2; D uncertain. The CDR3 runs to 11 residues. V lost 4 bases to trimming and J lost 6 bases, with 9 bases between them. CDR1 is SQVTM, CDR2 ANQGSEA, per germline. CDR3 amino acids: CSVAGEDGYTF. DNA of the CDR3: TGCAGCGTTGCCGGGGAAGATGGCTACACCTTC.

The V call is TRBV6-5, the J call TRBJ2-5; D possibly corresponds to TRBD2 (5 bases). CDR1 is MNHEY, CDR2 SVGAGI, per germline. The CDR3 loop spans 14 amino acids. V lost 7 bases to trimming and J lost 5 bases, with 17 bases between them. CDR3 DNA sequence: TGTGCCAGCACCGAAAGAGGGCTTAGGGAGACCCAGTACTTC. It encodes CASTERGLRETQYF.

The chain recombines TRBV9 with TRBJ2-2, with 7 bases lining up with TRBD2. The CDR3 totals 16 residues. Germline lookup yields CDR1 SGDLS and CDR2 YYNGEE. V was pared by 3 bases and J by 7 bases, with 12 bases of the junction left unmatched. Here the CDR3 reads CASSATAGVLSGELFF. The CDR3 nucleotides read TGTGCCAGCAGCGCCACGGCGGGGGTTTTGAGCGGGGAGCTGTTTTTT.

V gene TRBV3-1 (or the pseudogene TRBV3-2) combines with J gene TRBJ2-7, with 7 nucleotides matching TRBD1. V shed 4 bases, J shed 2 bases, and the junction held 2 bases outside the gene matches. The CDR3 extends over 13 amino acids. From germline, CDR1 is LGHDT and CDR2 YNNKEL (reference sequence). CDR3 in DNA: TGTGCCAGCAGCCCGGGACAGCCCTACGAGCAGTACTTC. Its translation: CASSPGQPYEQYF.

The chain couples TRBV6-5 to TRBJ2-2; D remains unclear. This CDR3 contains 13 residues. The V and J ends lost 3 bases and 4 bases respectively, with 6 bases between them. Germline CDR1 and CDR2: MNHEY and SVGAGI. CDR3 in amino acids: CASSYESTGELFF. The CDR3 bases are TGTGCCAGCAGTTATGAAAGCACCGGGGAGCTGTTTTTT.

This clone showed up just once. V usage is TRBV3-1 (or the pseudogene TRBV3-2) and J usage is TRBJ2-7; 10 positions match TRBD2. In germline, CDR1 is LGHDT, CDR2 YNNKEL (reference sequence). This CDR3 has 17 residues. Losses at the gene ends were 2 bases for V and 7 bases for J; bases not matched to a gene: 14. CDR3 protein: CASSQFTSGTLRGEQYF. The CDR3 nucleotides are TGTGCCAGCAGCCAATTTACTAGCGGGACCCTCCGGGGAGAGCAGTACTTC.

The genes are TRBV4-3 and TRBJ1-6; TRBD1 agrees at 9 bases. Trimming took 8 bases from V and 12 from J; bases not matched to a gene: 8. Per germline, CDR1 LGHNA and CDR2 YSLEER. This CDR3 is built from 13 residues. CDR3 sequence: CASGHRGLRPLHF. CDR3 DNA: TGCGCCAGCGGACACAGGGGGCTAAGACCCCTCCACTTT.

The rearrangement uses TRBV3-1 (or the pseudogene TRBV3-2) and TRBJ2-2; TRBD2 aligns across 15 bases. Germline V lookup: CDR1 LGHDT, CDR2 YNNKEL (reference sequence). The CDR3 has 19 residues. V lost 4 bases to trimming and J lost 5 bases; unmatched junction nucleotides: 11. The CDR3: CASSLPYGLAGGRTGELFF. For the CDR3, the DNA is TGTGCCAGCAGCCTCCCCTACGGACTAGCGGGAGGGAGGACCGGGGAGCTGTTTTTT.

The rearrangement links TRBV6-5 to TRBJ2-6, with D perhaps TRBD1 (6 bases). V was pared by 4 bases and J by 0 bases, with 10 bases between. This CDR3 is built from 16 residues. Germline V gene data show CDR1 as MNHEY and CDR2 as SVGAGI. The CDR3 bases are TGTGCCAGCAGTTTACCAGGGGTCTCTGGGGCCAACGTCCTGACTTTC. As protein: CASSLPGVSGANVLTF.

J is TRBJ2-3 and V is TRBV5-4; tentatively, D is TRBD1 (6 bases). Germline CDR1 SGHNT, CDR2 YYREEE (reference sequence). This CDR3 comprises 13 residues. Trimming took off 4 bases at V and 8 bases at J, with 14 bases between the two ends. The CDR3 reads CASSQTGFFTQYF. In DNA, the CDR3 is TGTGCCAGCAGCCAGACAGGTTTTTTTACGCAGTATTTT.

This sequence joins TRBV4-1 and TRBJ2-7; 10 positions match TRBD1. Germline V gives CDR1 MGHRA, CDR2 YSYEKL. V trimming: 4 bases; J trimming: 5 bases; junction bases outside the gene matches: 5. The CDR3 loop spans 14 amino acids. The DNA for the CDR3 is TGCGCCAGCAGCCGGGGGACAGGGGTAGACGAGCAGTACTTC. It encodes CASSRGTGVDEQYF.

This clone was observed a single time. The rearrangement uses TRBV12-5 and TRBJ2-1; 9 bases are shared with TRBD2. Germline V gene data show CDR1 as LGHNT and CDR2 as FRNRAP. There are 13 residues in the CDR3. V lost 6 bases and J lost 9; bases outside the gene matches: 6. The chain's CDR3 is CASGDGTSTEQFF. The CDR3 DNA reads as TGTGCTAGTGGGGACGGGACTAGCACTGAGCAGTTCTTC.

The J gene is TRBJ2-7, the V gene TRBV29-1; D uncertain. The germline V gene has CDR1 SQVTM and CDR2 ANQGSEA. Trimming took 5 bases from V and 1 from J, leaving 9 bases between them. CDR3 size: 12 residues. The CDR3 nucleotides are TGCAGCGTTTCCGACGGGTCCTACGAGCAGTACTTC. It yields the protein CSVSDGSYEQYF.

The chain employs TRBV18 and TRBJ2-7; no reliable D call. V lost 6 bases, J lost 0 bases, and 12 bases lay in between. The germline CDR1 and CDR2 sequences are KGHSH and LQKENI. The CDR3 runs 14 residues. As DNA, the CDR3 is TGTGCCAGCTCGCTCAGAACTAACTCCTACGAGCAGTACTTC. Translating it yields CASSLRTNSYEQYF.